This TCR beta chain was observed in a study of cytomegalovirus exposure and HLA in healthy donors. Primers included in the PCR were 60 Vbeta and 13 Jbeta primers. Some clones are missing from TCRdb's copy, which holds only in-frame ones; the method was immunoSEQ multiplex PCR. This sample's table has 38,000 or so clones. V shed 8 bases, J shed 2 bases, and the junction held 7 bases outside the gene matches. Germline V gene data show CDR1 as SNHLY and CDR2 as FYNNEI. The CDR3 consists of 14 residues. Note on this clone: Its antigen is as yet unknown.

Study-wide points: An Asian-associated ancestry cluster reportedly showed fewer N-insertions than the roughly 670-donor mean in a later analysis.

The source of this sequence is a middle-aged man in good health and CMV-seropositive. This chain links TRBV2 with TRBJ2-3; 7 bases map to TRBD2. The sequenced sample was PBMCs. In DNA form, the CDR3 reads TGTGCCAGCTTAAGCGGGACCTACACAGATACGCAGTATTTT. The encoded protein is CASLSGTYTDTQYF.